This T cell receptor (beta chain) was recorded in a study of blood T cell repertoires in COVID-19. The germline V and J ends were trimmed by 3 bases and 1 base, with 10 bases remaining between them. The germline CDR1 and CDR2 sequences are KGHSH and LQKENI. This CDR3 has 15 amino acids. Clones were read by immunoSEQ multiplex PCR, and TCRdb kept only the in-frame ones, dropping some. The table includes about 180,000 clones, around 90% detected once. Adults between about 18 and 89 years of age took part from under 30 US areas. This clonotype was obtained from a woman younger than 35 who had recovered from COVID-19. The genes are TRBV18 and TRBJ2-1, with TRBD2 as a possible D gene (6 bases). The sequenced material came from PBMCs or T cells enriched from blood (not recorded which). CDR3 amino acids: CASSPARGSYNEQFF. The CDR3 region has the DNA TGTGCCAGCTCACCGGCGCGGGGTTCCTACAATGAGCAGTTCTTC.